Shown below are 2 T cell receptor beta chains from a single sample sequenced in a study of CD8+ T cells in alopecia areata. Following extraction, RNA underwent reverse transcription to cDNA, which served as the sequencing template. The assay was immunoSEQ multiplex PCR, and TCRdb's table has in-frame clones only and misses some. This table has more than 85,000 clones, 60% to 75% appearing once. Treatment in this sample: oral pan-JAK inhibitor, 5-10 mg twice daily. Sequences were derived from CD8+ T cells sorted from blood, sampled at week 4, from a patient treated with tofacitinib. The origin of the receptors is a human donor with alopecia areata.

This sequence joins TRBV5-6 and TRBJ2-1; 7 nucleotides align to TRBD2. V dropped 2 bases and J dropped 2; count of bases not matched to a gene: 7. CDR3 length equals 16 residues. Germline CDR1 reads SGHDT; CDR2 reads YYEEEE. The CDR3 is CASSFLLADTYNEQFF. In DNA form, the CDR3 reads TGTGCCAGCAGCTTTCTCCTAGCGGATACCTACAATGAGCAGTTCTTC.

This clone was seen only once. This chain links TRBV7-9 with TRBJ2-1, with D maybe TRBD1 (5 bases). The V end lost 5 bases, the J end lost 5 bases, and 16 bases lay between the germline ends. There are 15 residues in the CDR3. Per the germline V gene, CDR1 is SEHNR and CDR2 is FQNEAQ (reference sequence). CDR3 nucleotide sequence: TGTGCCAGCAGCCCGACAGTCTTCCTCGACAATGAGCAGTTCTTC. Amino acid sequence: CASSPTVFLDNEQFF.